This entry is about one T cell receptor beta chain. This receptor's antigen is unknown. No qualities accompany the bases; no much larger clone lies one base away. The data belong to a study of T cells in tuberculosis (dated by TCRdb to between 2017 and 2018). In the study overall: In the study, CD1B tetramers and high-throughput TCR immunosequencing were combined to characterize T cells specific for the mycobacterial lipid antigen glucose monomycolate (GMM). IGRA-negative adolescents, IGRA-positive adolescents with latent tuberculosis and adults with active tuberculosis, around ten per group, were compared in a South African clinical cohort. PBMC from active tuberculosis patients were archived either before standard anti-tuberculosis treatment began or within 7 days of its start. Results the study describes overall, beyond this receptor: Smaller mean NN-distances to GMM-specific TCRs were observed in active tuberculosis TCR-alpha repertoires than in IGRA-negative controls, suggesting clonal expansion of GMM-specific TCRs. Which clinical samples got chosen depended on the availability of cryopreserved specimens, and the active tuberculosis cases were adults, whereas the controls were adolescents. Shorter CDR3-alpha lengths in active tuberculosis patients partly drove the smaller NN-distances, and the TCR-beta difference was not statistically significant. A classifier using the diverse GMM-specific repertoire reached roughly 89% accuracy (AUROC around 0.9), compared with approximately 70% accuracy using GEM motif frequencies.

The immunoSEQ multiplex PCR assay was used to generate TCR libraries, with TCR-beta and/or TCR-alpha/delta assays applied to each sample. Amplified TCR libraries were sequenced on the Illumina high-throughput platform. The authors' analysis ran thus. Clustering and dimensionality reduction relied on pairwise TCRdist distances among GMM-specific receptors from T cells that were either sorted ex vivo or expanded in vitro. Each clinical repertoire was scored by mean NN-distance, the average TCRdist to the nearest 10% of tetramer-positive reference sequences. GEM TCR motif frequency was calculated as the fraction of unique TCRs that matched known GEM sequences in V/J usage and CDR3 length. Active tuberculosis was classified by linear discriminant analysis with leave-one-out cross-validation, implemented in scikit-learn. TCRdb mirrors the immuneACCESS table, restricted to in-frame sequences. Some clones are absent from its copies; in checked studies, under half trace to an unresolved V gene, and the reason for the others is unknown. D and trimming were read from the DNA, whereas the V and J calls and clone size are those reported in that table. This sample has under 45,000 clones in its table, and 80% to 95% of those were observed once. Clones ranked in the top ten supply approximately 2.4% of the sample.

Taken with the paper, the label for time point translates to: new active TB diagnosis, blood taken before or within 7 days of starting treatment. Active tuberculosis patients were HIV-seronegative South African adults aged 18 years or older with a new diagnosis. Active tuberculosis was confirmed by positive sputum smear microscopy and/or positive M. tuberculosis culture. Immunosequencing of unsorted cryopreserved PBMC covered, on average, around 100,000 T cells per clinical donor. The germline ends are 18 bases apart after V is trimmed by 4 bases and J by 5 bases. The CDR3 sequence holds 15 residues, the cysteine and phenylalanine included. Of the read, only the CDR3 DNA is kept; its 45 bases are in frame from base 1. CDR1 and CDR2, looked up from the germline V gene, are SGDLS and YYNGEE.

The source material was PBMCs, sampled at tuberculosis diagnosis. The sequence joins TRBV9 to TRBJ2-5, with the D gene not confidently named. This TCR was sampled from an adult with tuberculosis. The DNA sequence is as follows: TGTGCCAGCAGCCAAGAGACCCTCTACAGTGAGACCCAGTACTTC. The encoded protein is CASSQETLYSETQYF.